Each of the 26 T cell receptor beta chains below was sequenced from the same sample in a study of OX40 agonist ivuxolimab in advanced cancers. Profiled with immunoSEQ multiplex PCR; TCRdb holds only in-frame clones, not every one. The sample includes some 40,000 clones, approximately 85% of them seen just once. Sequenced here: CD4+ or CD8+ T cells sorted from blood, sampled in a trial of the OX40 agonist ivuxolimab. These receptor sequences come from an adult with an advanced solid tumor such as melanoma, head and neck, liver or kidney cancer.

The chain uses TRBV27 and TRBJ2-3; TRBD2 might be the D (5 bases). Trimming took 1 base from V and 6 from J, leaving 8 bases between them. The CDR3 runs 13 residues. Per germline, CDR1 MNHEY and CDR2 SMNVEV (reference sequence). The chain's CDR3 is CASSLFPGDTQYF. CDR3 bases: TGTGCCAGCAGTTTATTTCCGGGGGATACGCAGTATTTT.

The chain recombines TRBV12-5 with TRBJ1-5, with D uncertain. The CDR3 spans 12 residues. The V gene's germline CDR1 is LGHNT and CDR2 FRNRAP. The V end lost 5 bases, the J end lost 9 bases, and 11 bases lay between the germline ends. The CDR3 spells CASGATGRPQHF. For the CDR3, the DNA is TGTGCTAGTGGTGCCACCGGCCGGCCCCAGCATTTT.

The chain links TRBV7-6 to TRBJ2-1, with D unresolved. The V end was cut by 4 bases, the J end by 8 bases, with 18 bases between. CDR1 and CDR2 (germline): SGHVS, FNYEAQ. The CDR3 covers 15 residues. The chain's CDR3 is CASSSLRGRLDEQFF. CDR3 DNA sequence: TGTGCCAGCAGCTCTCTTCGCGGCCGCCTGGATGAGCAGTTCTTC.

This clone has just a few counts. V and J are TRBV5-1 and TRBJ2-7; D ambiguous. Germline CDR1 SGHRS, CDR2 YFSETQ. V lost 3 bases to trimming and J lost 0 bases, with 16 bases between them. The CDR3 has 16 amino acids. CDR3 DNA: TGCGCCAGCAGCTCCCCCCCGGGCGCAAGCTCCTACGAGCAGTACTTC. Encoded protein: CASSSPPGASSYEQYF.

V gene TRBV7-9 combines with J gene TRBJ1-1; D is unclear. The CDR3 extends over 13 amino acids. CDR1 and CDR2 (germline): SEHNR, FQNEAQ (reference sequence). V lost 5 bases to trimming and J lost 4 bases, with 11 bases between them. CDR3 nucleotide sequence: TGTGCCAGCAGCCCGACGGAGGGCACTGAAGCTTTCTTT. This translates into CASSPTEGTEAFF.

The chain uses TRBV5-1 and TRBJ2-7; D is perhaps TRBD1 (5 bases). CDR3 length: 12 residues. Looked up from germline, CDR1 is SGHRS and CDR2 is YFSETQ. With 0 bases removed from V and 4 bases from J, the gap between germline ends came to 5 bases. DNA of the CDR3: TGCGCCAGCAGCTTGGGACAGTACGAGCAGTACTTC. Translating it yields CASSLGQYEQYF. The whole variable domain, filled in from reference TRBV5-1 and TRBJ2-7, reads KAGVTQTPRYLIKTRGQQVTLSCSPISGHRSVSWYQQTPGQGLQFLFEYFSETQRNKGNFPGRFSGRQFSNSRSEMNVSTLELGDSALYLCASSLGQYEQYFGPGTRLTVT.

This sequence joins TRBV6-1 and TRBJ2-5, with a weak D call TRBD1 (6 bases). The V gene's germline CDR1 is MNHNS and CDR2 SASEGT. The V end lost 2 bases, the J end lost 0 bases, and 19 bases lay between the germline ends. The CDR3 consists of 18 residues. Written as DNA, the CDR3 is TGTGCCAGCAGTGAACTCGTGTACGGGACACCATACCAAGAGACCCAGTACTTC. It encodes CASSELVYGTPYQETQYF.

CDR3: CASSISGTTVYEQYF. CDR3 DNA: TGTGCCAGTAGTATAAGCGGGACAACTGTTTACGAGCAGTACTTC. J is TRBJ2-7 and V is TRBV19, with D possibly matching TRBD2 (7 bases). V shed 2 bases and J shed 4 bases, with 15 bases lying between them. The CDR3 spans 15 residues. CDR1 and CDR2 from the germline V gene are LNHDA and SQIVND (reference sequence).

The chain recombines TRBV6-1 with TRBJ2-1; D not certain. This CDR3 has 10 residues. CDR1 and CDR2 from the germline V gene are MNHNS and SASEGT. V was clipped by 8 bases and J by 7 bases, with 6 bases between them. The CDR3, as DNA: TGTGCCAGCTCTAGAAATGAGCAGTTCTTC. Its translation: CASSRNEQFF.

V usage is TRBV13 and J usage is TRBJ2-7; 7 bases match TRBD2. J lost 4 bases, V lost 1 base, and 7 bases had no gene match. Germline CDR1 reads PRHDT; CDR2 reads FYEKMQ (reference sequence). This CDR3 has 15 amino acids. The CDR3 sequence: CASSLDLAGVYEQYF. The CDR3 coding sequence is TGTGCCAGCAGCTTAGATCTGGCGGGAGTTTACGAGCAGTACTTC.

The rearrangement uses TRBV13 and TRBJ2-1; the match to TRBD2 covers 15 bases. The CDR3 length is 15 residues. The V gene end was trimmed by 5 bases and the J gene end by 8 bases; junction bases not matched to a gene: 4. CDR1 and CDR2 from the germline V gene are PRHDT and FYEKMQ (reference sequence). CDR3 nucleotide sequence: TGTGCCAGCAGCGCTGGGACTAGCGGGGGGCATGAGCAGTTCTTC. Translation: CASSAGTSGGHEQFF.

The chain joins TRBV6-5 to TRBJ2-1, with D perhaps matching TRBD2 (5 bases). Trimming removed 3 bases at V and 1 base at J, with 10 bases between. The germline gives CDR1 MNHEY, CDR2 SVGAGI. The CDR3 runs to 15 residues. The CDR3, as DNA: TGTGCCAGCAGTTATGGAAGCGGATCCTACAATGAGCAGTTCTTC. Protein product: CASSYGSGSYNEQFF.

CDR3 in DNA: TGCAGCGTTGAAGCGGAGGGGGCCCTGCTCTATGGCTACACCTTC. It translates to CSVEAEGALLYGYTF. This rearrangement joins TRBV29-1 to TRBJ1-2; 7 bases agree with TRBD1. This CDR3 is built from 15 residues. Per germline, CDR1 SQVTM and CDR2 ANQGSEA. With 1 base clipped from V and 4 bases from J, the junction kept 9 bases outside the gene matches.

This chain connects TRBV18 to TRBJ1-2, with D unclear. CDR1 and CDR2 (germline): KGHSH, LQKENI. V shed 1 base and J shed 7 bases, with 13 bases lying between them. CDR3 size: 14 residues. CDR3 DNA sequence: TGTGCCAGCTCACCACAAACGCAACAAATTGGCTACACCTTC. This sequence encodes CASSPQTQQIGYTF.

In DNA form, the CDR3 reads TGTGCCAGCAGCTTAGAGGGGGACCAAGAGACCCAGTACTTC. Protein sequence: CASSLEGDQETQYF. The chain uses TRBV7-9 and TRBJ2-5; D may be TRBD1 (6 bases). The germline V and J ends were trimmed by 1 base and 0 bases, with 6 bases remaining between them. The germline V gene has CDR1 SEHNR and CDR2 FQNEAQ (reference sequence). This CDR3 has 14 amino acids.

V and J are TRBV28 and TRBJ1-2; TRBD1 agrees at 7 bases. The V gene end was trimmed by 3 bases and the J gene end by 0 bases; junction bases not matched to a gene: 4. This CDR3 region has 15 residues. The germline V gene encodes CDR1 MDHEN and CDR2 SYDVKM. The CDR3 sequence: CASSFQGGSNYGYTF. CDR3 in DNA: TGTGCCAGCAGTTTTCAGGGGGGTTCTAACTATGGCTACACCTTC.

CDR3 bases: TGTGCTAGTGCCCTTGGGACGGGTGGTGGCAATCAGCCCCAGCATTTT. Amino acid sequence: CASALGTGGGNQPQHF. The chain is built from TRBV12-5 and TRBJ1-5; the D gene is possibly TRBD1 (5 bases). From germline, CDR1 is LGHNT and CDR2 FRNRAP. The V end lost 7 bases, the J end lost 2 bases, and 18 bases lay between the germline ends. The CDR3 spans 16 residues.

The chain has TRBV19 and TRBJ1-5, with 9 bases fitting TRBD1. V shed 7 bases, J shed 5 bases, and the junction held 9 bases outside the gene matches. Germline V lookup: CDR1 LNHDA, CDR2 SQIVND (reference sequence). This CDR3 has 15 residues. The CDR3 coding sequence is TGTGCCAGTATTGCCGGGACAGGGACGGATCAGCCCCAGCATTTT. Protein: CASIAGTGTDQPQHF.

The rearrangement joins TRBV13 to TRBJ2-1; D uncertain. Per germline, CDR1 PRHDT and CDR2 FYEKMQ (reference sequence). The CDR3 is 15 residues long. The V end was cut by 5 bases, the J end by 1 base, with 12 bases between. The CDR3 coding sequence is TGTGCCAGCAGCCCCGGGCAGCGTTCCTACAATGAGCAGTTCTTC. It codes for CASSPGQRSYNEQFF.

With regard to this clone: The junction does not match germline at one end; this may be a read error. The CDR3 sequence: CAGGRNTEAFF. CDR3 in DNA: TGCGCCGGGGGGAGGAACACTGAAGCTTTCTTT. The V gene is TRBV30, the J gene TRBJ1-1; a weak D match, TRBD1 (5 bases). The CDR3 consists of 11 residues. CDR1 is GTSNPN, CDR2 SVGIG, per germline (reference sequence).

This clone occurred once. The chain is built from TRBV29-1 and TRBJ2-2; weak D call: TRBD2 (6 bases). CDR1 and CDR2 (germline): SQVTM, ANQGSEA. Trimming took 2 bases from V and 4 from J, leaving 14 bases between them. The CDR3 totals 15 residues. CDR3 nucleotides: TGCAGCGTTGAACCGGGAGAGGGAGGCACCGGGGAGCTGTTTTTT. This translates into CSVEPGEGGTGELFF.

The CDR3: CASSGAIGGSFNEQFF. The DNA for the CDR3 is TGTGCCAGCAGTGGGGCTATTGGCGGGAGCTTTAATGAGCAGTTCTTC. The chain is built from TRBV2 and TRBJ2-1; TRBD2 aligns across 7 bases. The CDR3 has 16 residues. Germline CDR1 is SNHLY and CDR2 is FYNNEI. After removal of 4 bases from V and 7 bases from J, the junction contained 13 bases not matched to a gene.

The gene calls are TRBV28 and TRBJ2-4; D perhaps matches TRBD2 (6 bases). Germline V gene sequence: CDR1 MDHEN, CDR2 SYDVKM. V shed 5 bases and J shed 5 bases, with 19 bases lying between them. CDR3 length: 16 amino acids. CDR3 nucleotides: TGTGCCAGCAGTCTATCCACCGGCGGGATGGAAAACATTCAGTACTTC. It codes for CASSLSTGGMENIQYF. Variable domain in full (rest from reference TRBV28 and TRBJ2-4): DVKVTQSSRYLVKRTGEKVFLECVQDMDHENMFWYRQDPGLGLRLIYFSYDVKMKEKGDIPEGYSVSREKKERFSLILESASTNQTSMYLCASSLSTGGMENIQYFGAGTRLSVL.

J is TRBJ1-5 and V is TRBV19, with D unresolved. V was cut by 5 bases and J by 3 bases, with 11 bases left in between. CDR1 and CDR2 (germline): LNHDA, SQIVND (reference sequence). The CDR3 sequence is 14 residues long. For the CDR3, the DNA is TGTGCCAGTAGTTCAAAACAGCTCAATCAGCCCCAGCATTTT. This sequence encodes CASSSKQLNQPQHF.

This chain connects TRBV6-1 to TRBJ1-5, with TRBD1 matching 7 bases. After removal of 6 bases from V and 0 bases from J, the junction contained 5 bases not matched to a gene. The V gene's germline CDR1 is MNHNS and CDR2 SASEGT. This CDR3 contains 15 residues. Written as DNA, the CDR3 is TGTGCCAGCAGAGGGACAGCTTATAGCAATCAGCCCCAGCATTTT. This sequence encodes CASRGTAYSNQPQHF.

This chain links TRBV11-1 with TRBJ2-3; 11 bases match TRBD2. V was clipped by 5 bases and J by 3 bases; unmatched bases: 13. Germline CDR1 reads SGHAT; CDR2 reads FQDESV (reference sequence). The CDR3 is made up of 18 amino acids. The CDR3 DNA reads as TGTGCCAGCAGCCCCCCTGGGAGACTAGCGGGATTAACAGATACGCAGTATTTT. Translated: CASSPPGRLAGLTDTQYF.